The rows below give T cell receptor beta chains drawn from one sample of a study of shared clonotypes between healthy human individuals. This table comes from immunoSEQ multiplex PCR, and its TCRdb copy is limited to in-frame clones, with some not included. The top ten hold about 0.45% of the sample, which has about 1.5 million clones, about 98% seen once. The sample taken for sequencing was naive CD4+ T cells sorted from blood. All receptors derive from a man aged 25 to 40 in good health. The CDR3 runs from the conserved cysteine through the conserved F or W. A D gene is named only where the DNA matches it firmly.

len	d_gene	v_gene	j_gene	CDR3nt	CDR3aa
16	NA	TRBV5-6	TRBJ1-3	TGTGCCAGCAGCTTCCGCTTCACAGGGAACGGAAACACCATATATTTT	CASSFRFTGNGNTIYF
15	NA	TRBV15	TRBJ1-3	TGTGCCACCAGCAGGGGGAGGGGTTCTGGAAACACCATATATTTT	CATSRGRGSGNTIYF
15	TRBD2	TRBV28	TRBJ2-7	TGTGCCAGCAGTTTTCAGTCCTTGGCGGGGGACGAGCAGTACTTC	CASSFQSLAGDEQYF
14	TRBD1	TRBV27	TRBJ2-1	TGTGCCAGCAGTATGAGACAGGGTGGGGATGAGCAGTTCTTC	CASSMRQGGDEQFF
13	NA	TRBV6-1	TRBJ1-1	TGTGCCAGCAGTGAGGCAAGTAACACTGAAGCTTTCTTT	CASSEASNTEAFF
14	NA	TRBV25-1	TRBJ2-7	TGTGCCAGCAGTGAATTTGATGCCTCCTACGAGCAGTACTTC	CASSEFDASYEQYF
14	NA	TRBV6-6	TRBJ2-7	TGTGCCAGCATTAAAGTACACCTCTTCGGCGAGCAGTACTTC	CASIKVHLFGEQYF
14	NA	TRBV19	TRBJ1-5	TGTGCCAGTAGTAAAGCAATTGGGGCTCAGCCCCAGCATTTT	CASSKAIGAQPQHF
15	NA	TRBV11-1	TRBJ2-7	TGTGCCAGCAGTATGGTCCGGGACACGCGGGGCGAGCAGTACTTC	CASSMVRDTRGEQYF
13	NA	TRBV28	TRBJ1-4	TGTGCCAGCACCCCCCCGACAGAGGAAAAACTGTTTTTT	CASTPPTEEKLFF
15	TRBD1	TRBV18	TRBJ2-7	TGTGCCAGCTCTCCTCGACAGGGTTTTGCCTACGAGCAGTACTTC	CASSPRQGFAYEQYF